This T cell receptor beta chain was sequenced for a study of T cell changes during pregnancy in multiple sclerosis. Produced via immunoSEQ multiplex PCR; TCRdb's table is partial and in-frame only. In the table there are tens of thousands of clones, about 92% of which are singletons. The CDR3 runs to 15 residues. Unmatched junction bases numbered 2, after V lost 3 bases and J lost 0 bases. CDR1 is KGHSH and CDR2 is LQKENI in the germline V gene. The chain joins TRBV18 to TRBJ1-3; TRBD1 matches 7 bases. This clonotype was sampled from a female donor in good health, enrolled as a control in a pregnancy study. The source material was peripheral blood, sampled in the third trimester of pregnancy. The CDR3 region has the DNA TGTGCCAGCTCACCGGACAGGAGCTCTGGAAACACCATATATTTT. Translating gives CASSPDRSSGNTIYF.